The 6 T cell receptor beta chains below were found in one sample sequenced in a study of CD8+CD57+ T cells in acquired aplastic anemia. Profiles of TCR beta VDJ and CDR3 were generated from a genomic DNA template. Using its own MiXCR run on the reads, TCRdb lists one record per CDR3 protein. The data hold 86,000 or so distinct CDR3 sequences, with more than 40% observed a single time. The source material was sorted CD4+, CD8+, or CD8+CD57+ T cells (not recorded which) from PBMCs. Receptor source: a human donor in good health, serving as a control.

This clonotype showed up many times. DNA for the CDR3: TGCAGTGCTCTCGAAGTAGCGGGCGACCTCAATGAGCAGTTCTTC. Its translation: CSALEVAGDLNEQFF. This chain joins TRBV20-1 and TRBJ2-1, with TRBD2 matching over 7 bases. This CDR3 has 15 residues. Germline V gene sequence: CDR1 DFQATT, CDR2 SNEGSKA (reference sequence). The V gene end was trimmed by 5 bases and the J gene end by 6 bases; junction bases not matched to a gene: 13.

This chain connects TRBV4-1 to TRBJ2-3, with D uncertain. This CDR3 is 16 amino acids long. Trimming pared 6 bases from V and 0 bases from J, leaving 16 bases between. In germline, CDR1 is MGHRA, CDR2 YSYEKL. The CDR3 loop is CASRVGPQASTDTQYF. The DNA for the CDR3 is TGCGCCAGCAGGGTTGGTCCGCAGGCGAGCACAGATACGCAGTATTTT.

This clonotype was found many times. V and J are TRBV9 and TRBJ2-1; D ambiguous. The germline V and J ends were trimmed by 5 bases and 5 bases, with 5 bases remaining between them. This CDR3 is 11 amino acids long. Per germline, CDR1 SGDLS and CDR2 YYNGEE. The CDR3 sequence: CASRQDNEQFF. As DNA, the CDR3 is TGTGCCAGCAGACAAGACAATGAGCAGTTCTTC.

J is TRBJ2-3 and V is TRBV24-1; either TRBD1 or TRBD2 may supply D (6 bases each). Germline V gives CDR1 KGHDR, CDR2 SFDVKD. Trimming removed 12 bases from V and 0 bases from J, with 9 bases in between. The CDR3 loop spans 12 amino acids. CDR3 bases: TGTGCCTCGGGGGCAAGCACAGATACGCAGTATTTT. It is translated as CASGASTDTQYF.

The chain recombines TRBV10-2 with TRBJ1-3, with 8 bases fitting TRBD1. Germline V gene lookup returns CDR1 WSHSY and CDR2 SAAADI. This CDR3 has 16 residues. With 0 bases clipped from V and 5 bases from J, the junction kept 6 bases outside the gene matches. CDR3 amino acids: CASSESIQGARNTIYF. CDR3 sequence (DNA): TGCGCCAGCAGTGAGTCGATCCAGGGGGCACGAAACACCATATATTTT.

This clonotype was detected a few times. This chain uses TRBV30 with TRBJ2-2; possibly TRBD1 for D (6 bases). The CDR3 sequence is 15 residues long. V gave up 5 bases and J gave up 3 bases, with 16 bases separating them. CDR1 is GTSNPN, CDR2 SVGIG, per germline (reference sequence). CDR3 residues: CAWHQGNQDTGELFF. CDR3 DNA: TGTGCCTGGCATCAGGGGAATCAGGACACCGGGGAGCTGTTTTTT.